This TCR beta chain was sequenced during a study of T cells after yellow fever vaccination (dated by TCRdb to about 2019). A note on the overall study: The SMART-Seq v4 Ultra Low Input RNA kit was used to prepare libraries from fractions with low cell numbers. The cohort comprised two healthy male donors, one aged 18 to 29 and one aged 30 to 40 years. Blood samples were taken at several timepoints before and after primary and secondary immunization, and bulk PBMC replicates and cell subsets were isolated. Bulk TCR alpha and beta repertoires were sequenced longitudinally to track T-cell clones before and after primary and booster YFV17D yellow fever vaccination. The paper as a whole reports these results and caveats: After the booster, most clones that had expanded after primary vaccination were detected again (roughly 96% of CD4 and about 88% of CD8), suggesting broad maintenance of memory. Because abundant contaminating clonotypes from the bulk population could be contained in FACS-sorted repertoires, computational filtering was required. Because the study included only two donors, the extent to which the findings can be generalized is limited. Compared with the primary T-cell response, the secondary T-cell response was weaker but faster, peaking on day 5 rather than day 15. A small share of clonotypes was detected in both CD4 and CD8 compartments, with the overlap likely arising from convergent recombination.

The sample's treatment or condition label is to be understood as: live attenuated yellow fever vaccine strain. At each blood-draw timepoint, two biological replicates of bulk PBMCs were obtained. A standard Ficoll-Paque protocol was used to isolate PBMCs from peripheral blood. TriZol was used to extract RNA from bulk PBMCs, CD4 and CD8 fractions, and dextramer-positive and dextramer-negative fractions. Via the germline V gene (reference sequence), CDR1 is LGHDT and CDR2 YNNKEL. Here V drops 4 bases and J drops 1 base, and the junction holds 4 bases not matched to any gene. The CDR3, from cysteine to phenylalanine, totals 16 residues. Only the CDR3 part of the read is kept: 48 bases, read in frame from the first base. This clonotype was counted only a few times. No antigen is known for it. The sample holds no much larger clone one base away, and base qualities are not on file. TCR cDNA was made using 5'RACE template switching, a step that added a universal primer site and unique molecular identifiers. Priming for cDNA synthesis came from both the TCR alpha and TCR beta constant segments. Library amplification involved two PCR steps, and the second step added sample barcodes and sequencing adapters. Sequencing of libraries was done on Illumina HiSeq 2500 (2x100 bp) or NovaSeq (2x150 bp). In the source study's methods: Demultiplexing of reads and collapsing into UMI consensus sequences were performed with MIGEC, and V(D)J alignment was carried out with MiXCR. Clonotypes responding to the vaccine were identified with edgeR on replicate PBMC samples, with the criteria of FDR below 0.01 and a log2 fold change above 5 up to day 15. Each bulk clonotype received a CD4 or CD8 identity based on whether the sequenced CD4 or CD8 repertoire contained that clonotype at higher abundance. TCRdb reprocessed the public reads (quality trimming at Q25 with fastp, clone calling with MiXCR) and kept in-frame beta chains. One record per CDR3 amino acid sequence lists the most common genes and DNA. For this entry, the V and J calls and clone size follow TCRdb and not the study's own pipeline. In all, the sample holds roughly 340,000 distinct CDR3 sequences, and approximately 9% of those were seen once. About a sixth of the sample rests with the top ten.

The sequencing here drew on PBMCs, taken on the day of the first yellow fever vaccination. The chain joins TRBV3-1 to TRBJ2-2, with TRBD2 identical over 9 junction bases. The source of this sequence is a man between 18 and 29 years old who received the YFV17D yellow fever vaccine. The sequenced DNA is TGTGCCAGCAGCCTATTTAGCGGGGGGAACACCGGGGAGCTGTTTTTT. It specifies CASSLFSGGNTGELFF.